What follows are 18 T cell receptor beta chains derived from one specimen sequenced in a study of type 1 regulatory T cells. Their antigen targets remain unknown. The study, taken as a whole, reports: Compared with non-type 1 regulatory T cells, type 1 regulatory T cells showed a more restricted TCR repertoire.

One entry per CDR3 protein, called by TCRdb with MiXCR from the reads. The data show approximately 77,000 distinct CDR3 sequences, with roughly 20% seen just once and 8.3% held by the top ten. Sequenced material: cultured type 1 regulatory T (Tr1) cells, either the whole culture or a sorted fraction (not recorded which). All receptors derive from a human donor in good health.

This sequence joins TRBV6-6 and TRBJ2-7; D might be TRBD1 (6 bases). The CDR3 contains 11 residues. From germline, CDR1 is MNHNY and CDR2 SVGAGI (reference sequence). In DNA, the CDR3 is TGTGTCACAGGGAAGGGCTACGAGCAGTACTTC. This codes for CVTGKGYEQYF.

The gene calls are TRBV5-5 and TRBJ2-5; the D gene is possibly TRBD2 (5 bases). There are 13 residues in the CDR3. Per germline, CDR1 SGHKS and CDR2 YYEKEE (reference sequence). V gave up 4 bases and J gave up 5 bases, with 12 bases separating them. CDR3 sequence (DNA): TGTGCCAGCAGCCCTCCAGCGGTCGAGACCCAGTACTTC. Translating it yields CASSPPAVETQYF.

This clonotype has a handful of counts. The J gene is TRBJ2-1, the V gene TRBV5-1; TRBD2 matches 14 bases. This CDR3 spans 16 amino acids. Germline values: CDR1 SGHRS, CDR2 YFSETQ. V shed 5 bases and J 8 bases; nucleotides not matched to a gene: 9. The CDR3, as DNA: TGCGCCAGCAGGTCTCCGGGACTAGCGGGAGCGCATGAGCAGTTCTTC. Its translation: CASRSPGLAGAHEQFF.

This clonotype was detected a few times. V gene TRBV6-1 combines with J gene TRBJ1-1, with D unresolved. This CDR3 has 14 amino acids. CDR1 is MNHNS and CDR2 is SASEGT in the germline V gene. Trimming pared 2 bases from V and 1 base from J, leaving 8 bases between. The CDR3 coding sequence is TGTGCCAGCAGTGAACCGGGGTGGAACACTGAAGCTTTCTTT. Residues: CASSEPGWNTEAFF.

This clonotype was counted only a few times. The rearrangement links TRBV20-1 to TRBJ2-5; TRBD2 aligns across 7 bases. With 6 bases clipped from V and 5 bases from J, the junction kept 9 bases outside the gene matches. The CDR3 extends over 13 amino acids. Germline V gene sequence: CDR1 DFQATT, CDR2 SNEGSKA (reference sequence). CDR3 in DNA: TGCAGTGCCGCTCCCGGGGGGTCGGAGACCCAGTACTTC. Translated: CSAAPGGSETQYF.

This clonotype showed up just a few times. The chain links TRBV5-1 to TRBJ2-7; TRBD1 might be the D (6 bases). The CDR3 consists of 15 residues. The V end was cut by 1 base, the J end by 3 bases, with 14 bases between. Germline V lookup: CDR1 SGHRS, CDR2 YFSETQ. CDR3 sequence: CASSLSGAPVYEQYF. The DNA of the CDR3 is TGCGCCAGCAGCTTGTCAGGGGCGCCTGTCTACGAGCAGTACTTC. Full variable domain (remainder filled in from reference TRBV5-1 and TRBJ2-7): KAGVTQTPRYLIKTRGQQVTLSCSPISGHRSVSWYQQTPGQGLQFLFEYFSETQRNKGNFPGRFSGRQFSNSRSEMNVSTLELGDSALYLCASSLSGAPVYEQYFGPGTRLTVT.

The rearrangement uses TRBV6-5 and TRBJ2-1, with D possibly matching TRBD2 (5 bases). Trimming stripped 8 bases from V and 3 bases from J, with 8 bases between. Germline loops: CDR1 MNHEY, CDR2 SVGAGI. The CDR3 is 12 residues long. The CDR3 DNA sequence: TGTGCCAGCTGGGAGATCTACAATGAGCAGTTCTTC. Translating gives CASWEIYNEQFF.

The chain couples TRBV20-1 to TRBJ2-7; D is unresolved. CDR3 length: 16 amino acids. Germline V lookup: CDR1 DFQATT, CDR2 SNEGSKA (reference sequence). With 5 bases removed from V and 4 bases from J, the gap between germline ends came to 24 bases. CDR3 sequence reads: CSAPDWRVGLGYEQYF. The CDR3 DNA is TGCAGTGCTCCAGACTGGAGAGTAGGGCTAGGGTACGAGCAGTACTTC.

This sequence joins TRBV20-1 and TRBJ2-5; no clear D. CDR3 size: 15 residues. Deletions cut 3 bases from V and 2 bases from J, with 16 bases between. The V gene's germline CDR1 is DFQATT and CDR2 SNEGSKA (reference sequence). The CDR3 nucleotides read TGCAGTGCTAGTGGCAGGCCGAACCATCAAGAGACCCAGTACTTC. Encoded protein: CSASGRPNHQETQYF.

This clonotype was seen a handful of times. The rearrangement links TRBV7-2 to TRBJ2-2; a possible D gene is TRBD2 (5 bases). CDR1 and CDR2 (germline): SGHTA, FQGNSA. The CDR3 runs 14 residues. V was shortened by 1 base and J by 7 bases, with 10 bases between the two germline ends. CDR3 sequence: CASSLVVGVGELFF. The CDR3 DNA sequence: TGTGCCAGCAGCTTAGTAGTGGGAGTCGGGGAGCTGTTTTTT.

DNA for the CDR3: TGTGCCAGCAGTTTAAGCGGGACACTTGAAGCTTTCTTT. Its translation is CASSLSGTLEAFF. V usage is TRBV28 and J usage is TRBJ1-1; perhaps TRBD1 as D (6 bases). This CDR3 has 13 amino acids. The V gene lost 2 bases and the J gene lost 7 bases, with 11 bases spanning the gap. Germline V lookup: CDR1 MDHEN, CDR2 SYDVKM.

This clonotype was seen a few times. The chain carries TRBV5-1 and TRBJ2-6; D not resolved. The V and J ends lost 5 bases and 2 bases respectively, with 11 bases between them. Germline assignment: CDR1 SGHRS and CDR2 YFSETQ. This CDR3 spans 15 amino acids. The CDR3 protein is CASSPDPAGANVLTF. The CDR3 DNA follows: TGCGCCAGCAGTCCAGATCCTGCTGGGGCCAACGTCCTGACTTTC.

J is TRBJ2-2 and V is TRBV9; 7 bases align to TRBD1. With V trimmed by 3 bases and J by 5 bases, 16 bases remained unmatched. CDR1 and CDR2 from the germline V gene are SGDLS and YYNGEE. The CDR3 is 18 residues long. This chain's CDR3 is CASSESGTAHRVTGELFF. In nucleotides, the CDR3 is TGTGCCAGCAGCGAATCCGGGACAGCACATCGGGTTACCGGGGAGCTGTTTTTT.

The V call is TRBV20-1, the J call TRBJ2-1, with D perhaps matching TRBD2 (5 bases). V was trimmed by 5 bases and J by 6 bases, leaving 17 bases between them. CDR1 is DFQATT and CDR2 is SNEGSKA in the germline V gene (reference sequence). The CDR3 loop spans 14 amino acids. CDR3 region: CSALPELAVNEQFF. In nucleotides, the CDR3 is TGCAGTGCTTTACCAGAGCTAGCCGTCAATGAGCAGTTCTTC.

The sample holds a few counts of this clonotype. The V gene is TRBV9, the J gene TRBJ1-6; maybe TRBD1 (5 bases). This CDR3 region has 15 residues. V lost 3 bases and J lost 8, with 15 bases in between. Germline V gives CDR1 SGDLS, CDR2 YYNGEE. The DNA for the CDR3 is TGTGCCAGCAGCGCCCAAACCGGGACTTATTCACCCCTCCACTTT. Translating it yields CASSAQTGTYSPLHF.

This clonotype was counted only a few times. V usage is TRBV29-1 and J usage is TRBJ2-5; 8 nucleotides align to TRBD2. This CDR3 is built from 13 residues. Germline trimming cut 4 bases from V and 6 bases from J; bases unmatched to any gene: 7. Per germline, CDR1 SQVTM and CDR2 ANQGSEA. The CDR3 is CSVVHSGGKTQYF. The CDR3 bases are TGCAGCGTTGTTCATTCGGGGGGGAAGACCCAGTACTTC.

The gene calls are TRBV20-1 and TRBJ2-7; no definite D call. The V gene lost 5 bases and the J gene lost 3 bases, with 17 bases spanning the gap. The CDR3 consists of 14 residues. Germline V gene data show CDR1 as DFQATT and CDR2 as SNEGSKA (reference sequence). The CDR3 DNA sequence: TGCAGTGCTGCAGAAAGGTTCGCGGACTACGAGCAGTACTTC. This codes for CSAAERFADYEQYF.

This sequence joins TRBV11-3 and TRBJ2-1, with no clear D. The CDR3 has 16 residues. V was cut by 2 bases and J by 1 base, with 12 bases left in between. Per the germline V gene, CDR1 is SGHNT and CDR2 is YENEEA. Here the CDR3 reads CASSLTFADSYNEQFF. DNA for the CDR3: TGTGCCAGCAGCTTAACGTTTGCGGATTCCTACAATGAGCAGTTCTTC. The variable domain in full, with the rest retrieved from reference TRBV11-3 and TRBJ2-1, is EAGVVQSPRYKIIEKKQPVAFWCNPISGHNTLYWYLQNLGQGPELLIRYENEEAVDDSQLPKDRFSAERLKGVDSTLKIQPAELGDSAVYLCASSLTFADSYNEQFFGPGTRLTVL.